Below, 7 T cell receptor beta chains from the same sample are listed, as sequenced in a study of blood T cell repertoires in COVID-19. The protocol was immunoSEQ multiplex PCR, while the TCRdb copy is restricted to in-frame clones and leaves out a portion. The sample lists tens of thousands of clones; about 88% were seen once. The sequencing input was peripheral blood. These receptors came from a man aged 40-50 years with active COVID-19.

This clone was seen only a few times. The chain couples TRBV21-1 to TRBJ2-3; TRBD2 is the table's D call and was not checked against the DNA. TRBV21-1 counts as a pseudogene. CDR3 length: 16 residues. CDR3 loop: CASLPGTSGMSDTQYF. The DNA for the CDR3 is TGTGCCAGCCTTCCCGGGACTAGCGGGATGTCAGATACGCAGTATTTT.

This chain joins TRBV5-8 and TRBJ1-5; D ambiguous. Germline loops: CDR1 SGHTS, CDR2 YDEGEE. Trimming cost V 1 base and J 11 bases, with 13 bases left between them. The CDR3 has 13 amino acids. The CDR3 sequence is CASSLSRVRSQHF. The CDR3 DNA reads TGTGCCAGCAGCTTGTCCCGGGTAAGGTCCCAGCATTTT.

The V gene is TRBV11-2, the J gene TRBJ2-5; 7 bases agree with TRBD2. With 1 base clipped from V and 5 bases from J, the junction kept 10 bases outside the gene matches. CDR3 size: 16 residues. Germline lookup yields CDR1 SGHAT and CDR2 FQNNGV. CDR3 DNA: TGTGCCAGCAGCTTAGGGGACTACTCGGTGGGGGAGACCCAGTACTTC. This encodes CASSLGDYSVGETQYF.

V gene TRBV2 combines with J gene TRBJ2-3; D is possibly TRBD2 (6 bases). The V gene lost 4 bases and the J gene lost 3 bases, with 14 bases spanning the gap. CDR1 and CDR2 (germline): SNHLY, FYNNEI. The CDR3 sequence is 15 residues long. The CDR3 DNA reads TGTGCCAGCAGTGTCGACGGTAGCGGAACAGATACGCAGTATTTT. It codes for CASSVDGSGTDTQYF. Full variable domain (outside the CDR3, taken from reference TRBV2 and TRBJ2-3): EPEVTQTPSHQVTQMGQEVILRCVPISNHLYFYWYRQILGQKVEFLVSFYNNEISEKSEIFDDQFSVERPDGSNFTLKIRSTKLEDSAMYFCASSVDGSGTDTQYFGPGTRLTVL.

J is TRBJ2-5 and V is TRBV23-1; D may be TRBD1 (5 bases). TRBV23-1 is known as an ORF, though its function is uncertain. This CDR3 comprises 20 residues. V was cut by 4 bases and J by 1 base, with 28 bases left in between. CDR3 region: CASSPSTHDPVQGFQETQYF. CDR3 DNA sequence: TGCGCCAGCAGTCCCAGTACCCATGATCCAGTTCAGGGTTTCCAAGAGACCCAGTACTTC.

The J gene is TRBJ2-1, the V gene TRBV7-3; 9 bases are shared with TRBD1. CDR1 is SGHTA and CDR2 is FQGTGA in the germline V gene. The trim removed 5 bases at V and 5 bases at J, leaving 4 bases unmatched. CDR3 length equals 14 residues. CDR3 nucleotide sequence: TGTGCCAGCAGCCGGGACAGGGACCACAATGAGCAGTTCTTC. Translated, it gives CASSRDRDHNEQFF.

J is TRBJ1-2 and V is TRBV30, with 7 nucleotides matching TRBD1. J gave up 8 bases and V 2 bases, and 17 bases lay outside the gene matches. The CDR3 contains 16 residues. Per the germline V gene, CDR1 is GTSNPN and CDR2 is SVGIG (reference sequence). The CDR3 nucleotides read TGTGCCTGGAGTCCACTCGCCGACAGGGTGTCGGGAGGCTACACCTTC. Translating gives CAWSPLADRVSGGYTF. Combining the CDR3 with reference TRBV30 and TRBJ1-2 gives the whole variable domain SQTIHQWPATLVQPVGSPLSLECTVEGTSNPNLYWYRQAAGRGLQLLFYSVGIGQISSEVPQNLSASRPQDRQFILSSKKLLLSDSGFYLCAWSPLADRVSGGYTFGSGTRLTVV.